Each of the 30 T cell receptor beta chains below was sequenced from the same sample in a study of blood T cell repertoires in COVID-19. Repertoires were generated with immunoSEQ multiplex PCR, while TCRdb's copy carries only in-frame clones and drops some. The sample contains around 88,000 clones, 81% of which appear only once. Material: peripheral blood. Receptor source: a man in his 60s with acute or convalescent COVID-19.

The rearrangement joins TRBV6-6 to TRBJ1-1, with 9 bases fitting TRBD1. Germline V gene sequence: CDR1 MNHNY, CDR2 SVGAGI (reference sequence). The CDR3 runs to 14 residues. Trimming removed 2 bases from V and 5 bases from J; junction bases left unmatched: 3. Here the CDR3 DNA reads TGTGCCAGCAGTTACGACAGGGGGAGGACTGAAGCTTTCTTT. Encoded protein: CASSYDRGRTEAFF.

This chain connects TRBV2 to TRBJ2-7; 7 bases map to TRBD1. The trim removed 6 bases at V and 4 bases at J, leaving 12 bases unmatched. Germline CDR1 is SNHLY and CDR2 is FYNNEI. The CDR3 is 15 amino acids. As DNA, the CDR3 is TGTGCCAGCAGCCCCCCGACAGGGCTGTTTTACGAGCAGTACTTC. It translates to CASSPPTGLFYEQYF.

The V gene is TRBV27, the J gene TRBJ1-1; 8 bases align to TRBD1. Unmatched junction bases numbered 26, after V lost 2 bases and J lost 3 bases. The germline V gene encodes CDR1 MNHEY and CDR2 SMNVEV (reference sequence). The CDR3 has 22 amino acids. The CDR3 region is CASSLQKSFGRTGSIKDTEAFF. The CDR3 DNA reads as TGTGCCAGCAGTTTACAAAAGAGTTTTGGCCGGACAGGGTCCATTAAGGACACTGAAGCTTTCTTT.

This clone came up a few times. CDR3 region: CASSSSGVPGELFF. DNA of the CDR3: TGCGCCAGCAGCTCATCAGGGGTCCCCGGGGAGCTGTTTTTT. The V call is TRBV5-1, the J call TRBJ2-2; D is possibly TRBD1 (6 bases). Germline CDR1 SGHRS, CDR2 YFSETQ. The V gene lost 3 bases and the J gene lost 6 bases, with 12 bases spanning the gap. The CDR3 length is 14 residues.

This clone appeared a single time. CDR3 in DNA: TGCGCCAGCAGTGAGTCGATGGGAGGGCTGGGCACTGAAGCTTTCTTT. Encoded protein: CASSESMGGLGTEAFF. The rearrangement links TRBV10-2 to TRBJ1-1; D not certain. Trimming stripped 0 bases from V and 4 bases from J, with 15 bases between. CDR3 length: 16 amino acids. CDR1 WSHSY and CDR2 SAAADI come from the germline V gene.

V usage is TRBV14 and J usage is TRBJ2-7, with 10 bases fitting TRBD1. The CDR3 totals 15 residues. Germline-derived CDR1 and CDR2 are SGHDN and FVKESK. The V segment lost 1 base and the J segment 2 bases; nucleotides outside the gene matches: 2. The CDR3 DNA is TGTGCCAGCAGCCAAGGGGGACAGGGGCCCTACGAGCAGTACTTC. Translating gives CASSQGGQGPYEQYF.

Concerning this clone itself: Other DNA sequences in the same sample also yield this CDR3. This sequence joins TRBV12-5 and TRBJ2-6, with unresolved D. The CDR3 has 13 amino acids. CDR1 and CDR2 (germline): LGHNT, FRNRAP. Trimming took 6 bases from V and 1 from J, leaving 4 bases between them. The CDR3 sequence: CASGLSGANVLTF. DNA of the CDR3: TGTGCTAGTGGCCTTTCTGGGGCCAACGTCCTGACTTTC.

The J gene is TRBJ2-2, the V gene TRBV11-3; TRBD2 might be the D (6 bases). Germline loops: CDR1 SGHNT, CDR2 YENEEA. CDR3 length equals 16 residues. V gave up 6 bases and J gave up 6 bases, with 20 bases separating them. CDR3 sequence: CASRDSRRGVAGELFF. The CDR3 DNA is TGTGCCAGCAGGGATAGCAGGAGGGGTGTCGCCGGGGAGCTGTTTTTT.

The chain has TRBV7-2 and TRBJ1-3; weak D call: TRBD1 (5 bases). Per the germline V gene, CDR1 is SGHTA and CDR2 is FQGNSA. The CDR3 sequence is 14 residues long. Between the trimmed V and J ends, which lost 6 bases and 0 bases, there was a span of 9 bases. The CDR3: CASRGGISGNTIYF. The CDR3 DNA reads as TGTGCCAGCAGGGGGGGGATCTCTGGAAACACCATATATTTT.

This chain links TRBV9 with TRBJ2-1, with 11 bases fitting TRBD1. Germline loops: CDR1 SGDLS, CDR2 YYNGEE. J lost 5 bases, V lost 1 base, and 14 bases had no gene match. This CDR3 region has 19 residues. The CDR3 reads CASSVRNWDRGRQNNEQFF. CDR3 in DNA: TGTGCCAGCAGCGTACGAAACTGGGACAGGGGGAGGCAGAACAATGAGCAGTTCTTC.

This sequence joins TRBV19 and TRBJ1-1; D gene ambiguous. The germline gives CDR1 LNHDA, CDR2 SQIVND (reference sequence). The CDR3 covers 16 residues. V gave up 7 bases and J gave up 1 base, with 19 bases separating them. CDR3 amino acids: CASKLTPPPRNTEAFF. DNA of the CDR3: TGTGCCAGTAAGTTGACTCCGCCTCCACGGAACACTGAAGCTTTCTTT.

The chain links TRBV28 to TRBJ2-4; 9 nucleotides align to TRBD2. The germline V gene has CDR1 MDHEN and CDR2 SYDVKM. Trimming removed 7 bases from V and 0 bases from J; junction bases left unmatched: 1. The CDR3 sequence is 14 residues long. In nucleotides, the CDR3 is TGTGCCAGCAATAGCGGGAGAGCCAAAAACATTCAGTACTTC. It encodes CASNSGRAKNIQYF.

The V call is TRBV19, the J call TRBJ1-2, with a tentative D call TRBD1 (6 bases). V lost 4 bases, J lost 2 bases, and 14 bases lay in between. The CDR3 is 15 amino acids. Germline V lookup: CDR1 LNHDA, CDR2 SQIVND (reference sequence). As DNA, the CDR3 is TGTGCCAGTAGTAGCCCCTACAGGGCCAACTATGGCTACACCTTC. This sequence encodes CASSSPYRANYGYTF.

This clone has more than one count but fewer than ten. The CDR3 DNA reads as TGCGCCAGCAGCGCGGGACAGGGGAACTATGGCTACACCTTC. Translation gives CASSAGQGNYGYTF. This chain joins TRBV5-1 and TRBJ1-2, with TRBD1 matching over 10 bases. Germline CDR1 SGHRS, CDR2 YFSETQ. The CDR3 contains 14 residues. The J segment lost 2 bases and the V segment lost 4 bases, leaving 2 bases of the junction unmatched.

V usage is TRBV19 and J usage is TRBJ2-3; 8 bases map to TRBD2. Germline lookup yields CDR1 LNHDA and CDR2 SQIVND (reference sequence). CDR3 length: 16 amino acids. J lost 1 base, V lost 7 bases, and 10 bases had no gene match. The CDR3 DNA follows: TGTGCCAGTAAGGACGACGCGCGGGGGGGCACAGATACGCAGTATTTT. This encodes CASKDDARGGTDTQYF.

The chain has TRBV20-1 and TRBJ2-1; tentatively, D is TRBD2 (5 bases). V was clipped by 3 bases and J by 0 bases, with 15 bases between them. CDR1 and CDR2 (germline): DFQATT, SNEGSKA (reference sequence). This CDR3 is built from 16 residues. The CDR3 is CSASDKRPYSYNEQFF. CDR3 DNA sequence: TGCAGTGCTAGTGACAAGCGGCCCTACTCCTACAATGAGCAGTTCTTC.

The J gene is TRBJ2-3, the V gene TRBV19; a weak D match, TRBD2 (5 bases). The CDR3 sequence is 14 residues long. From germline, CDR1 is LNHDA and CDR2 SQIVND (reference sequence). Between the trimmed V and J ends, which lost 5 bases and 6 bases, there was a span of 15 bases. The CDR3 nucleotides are TGTGCCAGTAGTGTCACAGCGGCCTCTGATACGCAGTATTTT. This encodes CASSVTAASDTQYF.

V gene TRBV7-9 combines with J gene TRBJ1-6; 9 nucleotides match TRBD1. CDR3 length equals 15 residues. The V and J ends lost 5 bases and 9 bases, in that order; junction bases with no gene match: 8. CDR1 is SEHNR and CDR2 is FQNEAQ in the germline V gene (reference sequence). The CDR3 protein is CASSPTGTGSSPLHF. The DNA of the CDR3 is TGTGCCAGCAGCCCCACCGGGACAGGGAGTTCACCCCTCCACTTT.

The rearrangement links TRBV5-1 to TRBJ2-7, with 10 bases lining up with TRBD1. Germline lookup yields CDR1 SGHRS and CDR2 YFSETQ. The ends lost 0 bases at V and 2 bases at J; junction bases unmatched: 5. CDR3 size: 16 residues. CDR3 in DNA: TGCGCCAGCAGCTTGGGGGGACAGGGGAGCACCTACGAGCAGTACTTC. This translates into CASSLGGQGSTYEQYF.

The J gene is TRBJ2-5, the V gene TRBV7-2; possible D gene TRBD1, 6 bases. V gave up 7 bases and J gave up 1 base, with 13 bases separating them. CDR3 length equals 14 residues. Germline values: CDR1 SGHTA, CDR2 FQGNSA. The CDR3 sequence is CASTRDRLQETQYF. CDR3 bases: TGTGCCAGCACTAGAGACAGGCTCCAAGAGACCCAGTACTTC.

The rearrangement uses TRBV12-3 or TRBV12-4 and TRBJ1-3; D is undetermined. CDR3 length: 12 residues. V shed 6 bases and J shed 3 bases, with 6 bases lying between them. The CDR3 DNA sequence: TGTGCCAGCAGGGCAGTTGGAAACACCATATATTTT. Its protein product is CASRAVGNTIYF.

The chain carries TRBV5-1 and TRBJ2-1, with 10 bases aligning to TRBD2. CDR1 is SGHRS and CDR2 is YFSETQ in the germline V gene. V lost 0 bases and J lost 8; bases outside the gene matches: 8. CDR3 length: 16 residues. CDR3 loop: CASSLGLAGDIHEQFF. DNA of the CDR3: TGCGCCAGCAGCTTGGGCCTAGCGGGAGATATCCATGAGCAGTTCTTC.

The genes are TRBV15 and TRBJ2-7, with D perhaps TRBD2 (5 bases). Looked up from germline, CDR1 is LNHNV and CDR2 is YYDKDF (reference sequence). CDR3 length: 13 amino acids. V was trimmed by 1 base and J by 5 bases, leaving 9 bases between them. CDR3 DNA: TGTGCCACCAGCAGAGTTAAGAGGGACGAGCAGTACTTC. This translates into CATSRVKRDEQYF. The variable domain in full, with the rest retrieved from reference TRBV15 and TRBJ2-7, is DAMVIQNPRYQVTQFGKPVTLSCSQTLNHNVMYWYQQKSSQAPKLLFHYYDKDFNNEADTPDNFQSRRPNTSFCFLDIRSPGLGDTAMYLCATSRVKRDEQYFGPGTRLTVT.

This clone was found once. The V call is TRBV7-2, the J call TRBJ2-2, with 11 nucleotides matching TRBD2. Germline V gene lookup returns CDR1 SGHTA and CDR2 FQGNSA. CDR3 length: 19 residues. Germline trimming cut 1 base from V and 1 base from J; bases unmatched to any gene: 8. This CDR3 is CASSLVWRLAGMNTGELFF. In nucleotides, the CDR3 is TGTGCCAGCAGCTTAGTATGGCGACTAGCGGGGATGAACACCGGGGAGCTGTTTTTT.

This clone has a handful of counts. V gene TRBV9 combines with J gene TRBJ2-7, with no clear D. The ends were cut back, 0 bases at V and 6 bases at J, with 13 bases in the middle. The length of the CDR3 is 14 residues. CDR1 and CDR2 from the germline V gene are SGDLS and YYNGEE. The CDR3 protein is CASSVDQTSLEQYF. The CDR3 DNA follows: TGTGCCAGCAGCGTAGACCAGACAAGCCTCGAGCAGTACTTC.

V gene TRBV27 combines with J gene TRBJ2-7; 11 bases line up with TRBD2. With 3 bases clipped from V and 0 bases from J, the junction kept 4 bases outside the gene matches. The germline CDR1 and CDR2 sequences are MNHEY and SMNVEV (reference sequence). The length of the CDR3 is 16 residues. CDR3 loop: CASSFSSGRSSYEQYF. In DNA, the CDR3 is TGTGCCAGCAGTTTCTCTAGCGGGAGGAGCTCCTACGAGCAGTACTTC.

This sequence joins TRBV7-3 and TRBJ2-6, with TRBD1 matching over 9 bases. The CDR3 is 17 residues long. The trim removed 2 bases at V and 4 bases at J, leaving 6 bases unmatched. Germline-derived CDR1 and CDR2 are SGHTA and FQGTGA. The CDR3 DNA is TGTGCCAGCAGCTTAGAGGACAGGGGCCCCGGGGCCAACGTCCTGACTTTC. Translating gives CASSLEDRGPGANVLTF. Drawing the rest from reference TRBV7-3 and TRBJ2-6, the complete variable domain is GAGVSQTPSNKVTEKGKYVELRCDPISGHTALYWYRQSLGQGPEFLIYFQGTGAADDSGLPNDRFFAVRPEGSVSTLKIQRTERGDSAVYLCASSLEDRGPGANVLTFGAGSRLTVL.

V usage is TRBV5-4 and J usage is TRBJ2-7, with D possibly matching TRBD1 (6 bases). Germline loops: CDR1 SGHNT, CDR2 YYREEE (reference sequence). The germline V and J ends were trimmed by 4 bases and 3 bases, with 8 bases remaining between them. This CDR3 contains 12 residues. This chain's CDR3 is CASSADSYEQYF. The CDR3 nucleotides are TGTGCCAGCAGCGCGGACAGCTACGAGCAGTACTTC.

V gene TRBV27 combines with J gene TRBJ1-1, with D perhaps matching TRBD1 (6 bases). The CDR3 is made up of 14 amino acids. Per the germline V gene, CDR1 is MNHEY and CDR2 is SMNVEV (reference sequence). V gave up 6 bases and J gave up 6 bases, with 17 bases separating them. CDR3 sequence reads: CASRSLMQGSEAFF. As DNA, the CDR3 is TGTGCCAGCAGAAGCTTGATGCAGGGGTCTGAAGCTTTCTTT.

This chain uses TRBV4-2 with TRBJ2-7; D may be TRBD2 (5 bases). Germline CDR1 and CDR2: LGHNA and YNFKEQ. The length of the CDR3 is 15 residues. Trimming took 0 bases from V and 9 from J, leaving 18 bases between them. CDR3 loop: CASSQDQASPPMQYF. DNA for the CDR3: TGTGCCAGCAGCCAAGATCAGGCTAGCCCGCCGATGCAGTACTTC.